Each of the 27 T cell receptor beta chains below was sequenced from the same sample in a study of T cell responses to AZD1222 COVID-19 vaccine. Some clones are missing from TCRdb's copy, which holds only in-frame ones; the method was immunoSEQ multiplex PCR. The sample has 90,000 to 120,000 clones; 92% are singletons. Sequencing was performed on peripheral blood, taken on day 0 of AZD1222 vaccination. All receptors come from an adult in good health.

The rearrangement uses TRBV3-1 (or the pseudogene TRBV3-2) and TRBJ1-2, with TRBD1 as a possible D gene (6 bases). V was shortened by 4 bases and J by 7 bases, with 13 bases between the two germline ends. The germline CDR1 and CDR2 sequences are LGHDT and YNNKEL (reference sequence). The CDR3 is 13 residues long. CDR3 region: CASSPIRGSGYTF. CDR3 nucleotide sequence: TGTGCCAGCAGCCCGATCAGGGGCTCTGGCTACACCTTC.

The chain is built from TRBV7-8 and TRBJ2-1; D is unresolved. Germline V gene data show CDR1 as SGHVS and CDR2 as FQNEAQ. The CDR3 spans 15 residues. Deletions cut 2 bases from V and 0 bases from J, with 8 bases between. For the CDR3, the DNA is TGTGCCAGCAGCTTATCCCGGAGCTCCTACAATGAGCAGTTCTTC. Its protein is CASSLSRSSYNEQFF.

The chain uses TRBV7-6 and TRBJ2-5; tentatively, D is TRBD1 or TRBD2 (5 bases each). CDR3 size: 15 residues. The V and J ends lost 5 bases and 2 bases respectively, with 15 bases between them. The V gene's germline CDR1 is SGHVS and CDR2 FNYEAQ. In nucleotides, the CDR3 is TGTGCCAGCAGCCAACTAGATAAGGGGCAAGAGACCCAGTACTTC. This codes for CASSQLDKGQETQYF.

The chain carries TRBV9 and TRBJ1-1, with D tentatively TRBD1 (5 bases). The CDR3 contains 17 residues. CDR1 is SGDLS, CDR2 YYNGEE, per germline. Trimming took 0 bases from V and 0 from J, leaving 15 bases between them. DNA of the CDR3: TGTGCCAGCAGCGTAGGACAAGGGGCCCACATGAACACTGAAGCTTTCTTT. Its protein is CASSVGQGAHMNTEAFF.

The rearrangement uses TRBV7-2 and TRBJ2-4, with D possibly matching TRBD1 (6 bases). Trimming stripped 1 base from V and 5 bases from J, with 6 bases between. The V gene's germline CDR1 is SGHTA and CDR2 FQGNSA. The CDR3 is 13 amino acids. CDR3 loop: CASSLGQENIQYF. CDR3 coding DNA: TGTGCCAGCAGCTTAGGACAGGAAAACATTCAGTACTTC.

This clone was observed a few times. The J gene is TRBJ1-2, the V gene TRBV4-2; TRBD1 matches at 9 bases. The CDR3 consists of 13 residues. Per the germline V gene, CDR1 is LGHNA and CDR2 is YNFKEQ. After removal of 3 bases from V and 8 bases from J, the junction contained 4 bases not matched to a gene. This CDR3 is CASSHRDREGYTF. The CDR3 DNA reads TGTGCCAGCAGCCACCGGGACAGGGAAGGCTACACCTTC.

The V and J genes are TRBV6-1 and TRBJ2-5; weak D call: TRBD1 (5 bases). The CDR3 spans 13 residues. Trimming took 3 bases from V and 5 from J, leaving 10 bases between them. CDR1 and CDR2 from the germline V gene are MNHNS and SASEGT. CDR3 sequence (DNA): TGTGCCAGCAGTGACAGGGCGGTGGAGACCCAGTACTTC. Protein: CASSDRAVETQYF.

The genes are TRBV2 and TRBJ2-5; D is perhaps TRBD2 (5 bases). The germline V gene encodes CDR1 SNHLY and CDR2 FYNNEI. This CDR3 spans 13 amino acids. Trimming took off 5 bases at V and 1 base at J, with 8 bases between the two ends. CDR3 DNA: TGTGCCAGCAGTCAGGACTTCCAAGAGACCCAGTACTTC. Its protein product is CASSQDFQETQYF.

V is TRBV6-5 and J is TRBJ1-5, with D possibly TRBD1 on 5 matching bases. V gave up 2 bases and J gave up 4 bases, with 6 bases separating them. Germline V CDR1 and CDR2: MNHEY, SVGAGI. This CDR3 spans 13 amino acids. The CDR3 reads CASSYDRNQPQHF. CDR3 in DNA: TGTGCCAGCAGTTACGACAGAAATCAGCCCCAGCATTTT.

The rearrangement joins TRBV20-1 to TRBJ2-3; the D is unclear. V was pared by 3 bases and J by 5 bases, with 18 bases between. The CDR3 has 15 amino acids. Germline CDR1 and CDR2: DFQATT and SNEGSKA (reference sequence). CDR3 bases: TGCAGTGCTAGTGCAACCCCCTTTTCGGGAGATACGCAGTATTTT. This encodes CSASATPFSGDTQYF.

This clone appeared once. The V gene is TRBV5-1, the J gene TRBJ1-2, with 8 bases lining up with TRBD1. Germline values: CDR1 SGHRS, CDR2 YFSETQ. V lost 4 bases and J lost 4; bases outside the gene matches: 3. The CDR3 has 13 amino acids. CDR3 nucleotide sequence: TGCGCCAGCAGCCCCGGACAGGGCTATGGCTACACCTTC. It yields the protein CASSPGQGYGYTF. The variable domain in full, with the rest retrieved from reference TRBV5-1 and TRBJ1-2, is KAGVTQTPRYLIKTRGQQVTLSCSPISGHRSVSWYQQTPGQGLQFLFEYFSETQRNKGNFPGRFSGRQFSNSRSEMNVSTLELGDSALYLCASSPGQGYGYTFGSGTRLTVV.

This chain joins TRBV18 and TRBJ2-1; no clear D gene. Trimming removed 3 bases from V and 6 bases from J, with 12 bases in between. CDR3 length equals 14 residues. Germline V gene data show CDR1 as KGHSH and CDR2 as LQKENI. CDR3 in amino acids: CASSPSTVTNEQFF. The DNA of the CDR3 is TGTGCCAGCTCACCCTCGACGGTGACCAATGAGCAGTTCTTC.

This clone was recorded once. For the CDR3, the DNA is TGCGCCAGCAGCCAAGCCGACAGAAATTCACCCCTCCACTTT. Translating it yields CASSQADRNSPLHF. V is TRBV4-1 and J is TRBJ1-6; D possibly corresponds to TRBD1 (5 bases). V was cut by 1 base and J by 7 bases, with 8 bases left in between. Germline CDR1 is MGHRA and CDR2 is YSYEKL. This CDR3 has 14 residues.

The chain links TRBV9 to TRBJ1-3; D remains unclear. The germline CDR1 and CDR2 sequences are SGDLS and YYNGEE. The length of the CDR3 is 15 residues. V shed 0 bases and J shed 2 bases, with 9 bases lying between them. The CDR3 bases are TGTGCCAGCAGCGTAGCCATGGGAGCTGGAAACACCATATATTTT. Translated: CASSVAMGAGNTIYF.

This chain joins TRBV24-1 and TRBJ2-2; the D is unclear. Germline V gene sequence: CDR1 KGHDR, CDR2 SFDVKD. The CDR3 runs 11 residues. Between the trimmed V and J ends, which lost 1 base and 7 bases, there was a span of 0 bases. CDR3 nucleotides: TGTGCCACCAGTGATTTCGGGGAGCTGTTTTTT. It codes for CATSDFGELFF.

The V and J genes are TRBV5-1 and TRBJ2-6, with 7 bases aligning to TRBD2. Germline values: CDR1 SGHRS, CDR2 YFSETQ. This CDR3 has 16 amino acids. Unmatched junction bases numbered 0, after V lost 0 bases and J lost 0 bases. CDR3 in amino acids: CASSLGGGSGANVLTF. CDR3 sequence (DNA): TGCGCCAGCAGCTTGGGCGGGGGCTCTGGGGCCAACGTCCTGACTTTC.

The V call is TRBV7-8, the J call TRBJ2-1; 11 bases are shared with TRBD2. CDR3 length equals 16 residues. Trimming cost V 5 bases and J 4 bases; bases outside gene matches: 7. Germline CDR1 is SGHVS and CDR2 is FQNEAQ. The DNA of the CDR3 is TGTGCCAGCAGCCCCTCTAGCGGGGGGACGTACAATGAGCAGTTCTTC. This translates into CASSPSSGGTYNEQFF.

The chain uses TRBV2 and TRBJ1-1; TRBD1 matches at 7 bases. The CDR3 extends over 14 amino acids. Germline V lookup: CDR1 SNHLY, CDR2 FYNNEI. V shed 2 bases and J 6 bases; nucleotides not matched to a gene: 6. CDR3 region: CASSEWDSPSEAFF. In DNA, the CDR3 is TGTGCCAGCAGTGAATGGGACAGTCCTTCTGAAGCTTTCTTT.

DNA of the CDR3: TGTGCCAGCAGCGCGGGATCAGGAACTTACAATGAGCAGTTCTTC. Its translation: CASSAGSGTYNEQFF. The chain links TRBV13 to TRBJ2-1, with D possibly being TRBD2 (6 bases). The ends were cut back, 5 bases at V and 4 bases at J, with 15 bases in the middle. This CDR3 is 15 amino acids long. From germline, CDR1 is PRHDT and CDR2 FYEKMQ (reference sequence). Based on the CDR3 plus reference TRBV13 and TRBJ2-1, the full variable domain is AAGVIQSPRHLIKEKRETATLKCYPIPRHDTVYWYQQGPGQDPQFLISFYEKMQSDKGSIPDRFSAQQFSDYHSELNMSSLELGDSALYFCASSAGSGTYNEQFFGPGTRLTVL.

The chain has TRBV9 and TRBJ1-2; possible D gene TRBD1, 6 bases. This CDR3 spans 15 amino acids. Germline V gene sequence: CDR1 SGDLS, CDR2 YYNGEE. With 0 bases removed from V and 5 bases from J, the gap between germline ends came to 14 bases. In DNA, the CDR3 is TGTGCCAGCAGCGTAGGAGGGGGACGGGTGTATGGCTACACCTTC. Its translation is CASSVGGGRVYGYTF.

This clone was seen only a few times. V is TRBV18 and J is TRBJ2-7; D is ambiguous. Trimming removed 4 bases from V and 0 bases from J, with 10 bases in between. Germline CDR1 reads KGHSH; CDR2 reads LQKENI. The CDR3 has 14 residues. The CDR3 region has the DNA TGTGCCAGCTCACGTGGGCCAGGCTCCTACGAGCAGTACTTC. This gives the protein CASSRGPGSYEQYF.

This sequence joins TRBV10-3 and TRBJ1-6, with a weak D call TRBD1 (5 bases). The CDR3 is 15 amino acids. Germline CDR1 ENHRY, CDR2 SYGVKD. Trimming pared 6 bases from V and 7 bases from J, leaving 16 bases between. The CDR3 loop is CAIRSREEGNSPLHF. For the CDR3, the DNA is TGTGCCATCAGGTCCAGGGAAGAGGGAAATTCACCCCTCCACTTT.

This chain links TRBV18 with TRBJ2-2; TRBD2 agrees at 9 bases. CDR3 length: 17 amino acids. With V trimmed by 3 bases and J by 7 bases, 12 bases remained unmatched. Germline CDR1 is KGHSH and CDR2 is LQKENI. CDR3 bases: TGTGCCAGCTCACCGGATCGGCTAGCGGGACAAAACGGGGAGCTGTTTTTT. This encodes CASSPDRLAGQNGELFF.

The chain joins TRBV7-9 to TRBJ2-7; 8 nucleotides line up with TRBD1. Per germline, CDR1 SEHNR and CDR2 FQNEAQ (reference sequence). The CDR3 covers 15 residues. V lost 2 bases and J lost 0; bases outside the gene matches: 3. CDR3 DNA sequence: TGTGCCAGCAGCTTACGACAGGGGAGCTCCTACGAGCAGTACTTC. This sequence encodes CASSLRQGSSYEQYF. The entire variable domain, with the rest obtained from reference TRBV7-9 and TRBJ2-7, is as follows: DTGVSQNPRHKITKRGQNVTFRCDPISEHNRLYWYRQTLGQGPEFLTYFQNEAQLEKSRLLSDRFSAERPKGSFSTLEIQRTEQGDSAMYLCASSLRQGSSYEQYFGPGTRLTVT.

The chain's CDR3 is CASSLGDRKNTEAFF. In DNA, the CDR3 is TGTGCCAGCAGCCTAGGCGACAGGAAGAACACTGAAGCTTTCTTT. The V gene is TRBV3-1 (or the pseudogene TRBV3-2), the J gene TRBJ1-1; D may be TRBD1 (6 bases). The V and J ends lost 4 bases and 1 base respectively, with 13 bases between them. CDR1 is LGHDT, CDR2 YNNKEL, per germline (reference sequence). The CDR3 is made up of 15 amino acids.

The chain is built from TRBV7-9 and TRBJ2-3; TRBD2 agrees at 14 bases. Germline loops: CDR1 SEHNR, CDR2 FQNEAQ (reference sequence). This CDR3 spans 15 amino acids. V shed 9 bases and J 5 bases; nucleotides not matched to a gene: 7. This chain's CDR3 is CASFPGTSGRDTQYF. The CDR3, as DNA: TGTGCCAGTTTTCCGGGGACTAGCGGGAGAGATACGCAGTATTTT. Complete variable domain (other parts from reference TRBV7-9 and TRBJ2-3): DTGVSQNPRHKITKRGQNVTFRCDPISEHNRLYWYRQTLGQGPEFLTYFQNEAQLEKSRLLSDRFSAERPKGSFSTLEIQRTEQGDSAMYLCASFPGTSGRDTQYFGPGTRLTVL.

The genes are TRBV9 and TRBJ2-3, with D perhaps TRBD1 or TRBD2 (5 bases each). Germline CDR1 SGDLS, CDR2 YYNGEE. V dropped 7 bases and J dropped 7 bases, with 10 bases sitting between them. CDR3 length: 11 amino acids. Here the CDR3 DNA reads TGTGCCAGCGGGGCCGGGAATACGCAGTATTTT. Translated: CASGAGNTQYF.